The present entry profiles one T cell receptor (beta chain) with its context. The method was immunoSEQ multiplex PCR; TCRdb's version includes in-frame clones alone and lacks a portion of them. The table includes about 74,000 clones, about 86% detected once. The data stem from a study of blood T cell repertoires in COVID-19. Across the study: PBMCs, B-cell-depleted T cells, or T cells provided the cDNA or gDNA that made up the material.

Germline V gene sequence: CDR1 SNHLY, CDR2 FYNNEI. The CDR3 runs to 12 residues. Trimming took 10 bases from V and 0 from J, leaving 8 bases between them. The genes are TRBV2 and TRBJ2-3, with D unresolved. The source is a woman of 80 years or more with active or convalescent COVID-19. The specimen was peripheral blood. CDR3 sequence (DNA): TGTGCCAACTCCATTAGCACAGATACGCAGTATTTT. Translation gives CANSISTDTQYF.